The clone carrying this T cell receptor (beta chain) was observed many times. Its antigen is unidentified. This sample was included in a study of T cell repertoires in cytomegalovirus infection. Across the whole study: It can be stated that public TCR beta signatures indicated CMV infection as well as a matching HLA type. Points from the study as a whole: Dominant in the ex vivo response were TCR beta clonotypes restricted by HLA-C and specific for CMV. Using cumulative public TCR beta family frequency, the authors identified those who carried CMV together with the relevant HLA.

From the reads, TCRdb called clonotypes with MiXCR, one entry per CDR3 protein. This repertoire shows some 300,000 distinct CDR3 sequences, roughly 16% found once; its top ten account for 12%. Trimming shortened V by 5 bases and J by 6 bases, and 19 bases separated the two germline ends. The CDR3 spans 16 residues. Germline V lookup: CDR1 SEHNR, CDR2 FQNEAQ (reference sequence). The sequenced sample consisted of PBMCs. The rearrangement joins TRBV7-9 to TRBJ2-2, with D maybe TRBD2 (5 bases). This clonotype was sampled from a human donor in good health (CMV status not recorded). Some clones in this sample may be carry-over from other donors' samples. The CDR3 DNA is TGTGCCAGCAGCCCCCCTGCCCTAGCTGGGGCCGGGGAGCTGTTTTTT. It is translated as CASSPPALAGAGELFF. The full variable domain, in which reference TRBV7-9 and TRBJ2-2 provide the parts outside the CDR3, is DTGVSQNPRHKITKRGQNVTFRCDPISEHNRLYWYRQTLGQGPEFLTYFQNEAQLEKSRLLSDRFSAERPKGSFSTLEIQRTEQGDSAMYLCASSPPALAGAGELFFGEGSRLTVL.